This T cell receptor (beta chain) was documented in a study of early T cells in non-severe SARS-CoV-2 infection. Study at large: Alpha and beta chains were unpaired, from unsorted whole-blood bulk RNA.

V gave up 3 bases and J gave up 2 bases, with 11 bases separating them. CDR3 length equals 14 residues. In germline, CDR1 is SNHLY, CDR2 FYNNEI. Individual cDNA molecules received unique molecular identifiers. TCRdb re-called the 5' RACE reads with MiXCR, one entry per CDR3 protein. There are some 40,000 distinct CDR3 sequences in the sample; 3% to 4.5% occur only once, and about a tenth lies in the top ten. Ten or more counts support this clonotype. Its target is not known. General study points: In VDJdb matching, anti-spike CD8 responses were favored while private and CD4 specificities went missing.

The sequence was obtained from an adult who was a healthcare worker with PCR-confirmed SARS-CoV-2 infection or an uninfected control (not recorded which). The rearrangement uses TRBV2 and TRBJ2-7, with D possibly matching TRBD1 (5 bases). Material: whole blood. The CDR3 here is CASSEGRVTYEQYV. CDR3 nucleotide sequence: TGTGCCAGCAGTGAGGGCAGGGTGACCTACGAGCAGTACGTC.